What follows is one TCR beta chain and its context. The CDR3 length is 12 residues. CDR1 and CDR2 (germline): MRHNA, SNTAGT. V was pared by 6 bases and J by 7 bases, with 1 base of the junction left unmatched. The sample comes from a study of shared clonotypes between healthy human individuals. Sequencing was performed with immunoSEQ multiplex PCR; in TCRdb, only in-frame clones are kept and a portion is missing. The sample includes fewer than 850,000 clones, about nine tenths of them seen just once. This receptor was taken from a man between 18 and 29 years old in good health. Some clones in this sample may be carry-over from other donors' samples. Sequencing used memory CD8+ T cells from PBMCs. Subset specified: CD45RO+ cells pooled with CCR7-negative TemRA cells. V and J are TRBV6-4 and TRBJ2-2; 8 nucleotides line up with TRBD1. In nucleotides, the CDR3 is TGTGCCAGCAGGGACAGGGACGGGGAGCTGTTTTTT. It codes for CASRDRDGELFF.